Each of the 20 T cell receptor beta chains below was sequenced from the same sample in a study of cytomegalovirus exposure and HLA in healthy donors. A multiplex PCR was run with 60 Vbeta primers and 13 Jbeta primers. The protocol was immunoSEQ multiplex PCR, while the TCRdb copy is restricted to in-frame clones and leaves out a portion. The sample contains approximately 210,000 clones, roughly 77% of which appear only once. What was sequenced was PBMCs. Receptor source: a male donor in good health and CMV-seropositive.

This clone was picked up a small number of times. This chain uses TRBV5-1 with TRBJ1-2; D is unclear. This CDR3 spans 16 amino acids. Germline values: CDR1 SGHRS, CDR2 YFSETQ. V lost 0 bases and J lost 6, with 18 bases in between. This CDR3 reads CASSLAGGGSADGYTF. CDR3 DNA: TGCGCCAGCAGCTTGGCTGGCGGAGGGAGTGCGGATGGCTACACCTTC.

Only a few counts were recorded for this clone. The V call is TRBV18, the J call TRBJ2-5, with 9 bases lining up with TRBD2. Germline V CDR1 and CDR2: KGHSH, LQKENI. The length of the CDR3 is 16 residues. With V trimmed by 3 bases and J by 4 bases, 9 bases remained unmatched. CDR3 bases: TGTGCCAGCTCACCCCTTAGCGGGAGTACTGGAGAGACCCAGTACTTC. Protein product: CASSPLSGSTGETQYF.

The table lists this clone with a few counts. This chain connects TRBV5-1 to TRBJ2-1; D is possibly TRBD1 (6 bases). The V gene's germline CDR1 is SGHRS and CDR2 YFSETQ. The V end was cut by 3 bases, the J end by 5 bases, with 9 bases between. The CDR3 length is 13 residues. CDR3 in DNA: TGCGCCAGCAGCTCACAGGGAAACAATGAGCAGTTCTTC. Protein sequence: CASSSQGNNEQFF.

The chain carries TRBV25-1 and TRBJ2-1; 7 bases are a match to TRBD1. The CDR3 is 15 residues long. V lost 5 bases to trimming and J lost 2 bases; unmatched junction nucleotides: 6. Germline V lookup: CDR1 MGHDK, CDR2 SYGVNS. DNA of the CDR3: TGTGCCAGCAGTCACTCCGGGACAGCCTACAATGAGCAGTTCTTC. Translation: CASSHSGTAYNEQFF.

This clone was counted a few times. The V call is TRBV27, the J call TRBJ1-4; no reliable D call. V was shortened by 6 bases and J by 10 bases, with 15 bases between the two germline ends. Germline CDR1 reads MNHEY; CDR2 reads SMNVEV (reference sequence). This CDR3 has 13 residues. CDR3 nucleotide sequence: TGTGCCAGCAGCGCATACCCTAGCCGAAAACTGTTTTTT. This codes for CASSAYPSRKLFF.

The J gene is TRBJ2-3, the V gene TRBV5-1; 7 bases are shared with TRBD1. V lost 4 bases, J lost 0 bases, and 5 bases stayed unmatched. Germline values: CDR1 SGHRS, CDR2 YFSETQ. This CDR3 has 15 residues. Written as DNA, the CDR3 is TGCGCCAGCAGCCAAGGACAGGCCAGCACAGATACGCAGTATTTT. This codes for CASSQGQASTDTQYF.

The rearrangement links TRBV5-4 to TRBJ2-1; TRBD1 is a possible D gene (6 bases). V was trimmed by 0 bases and J by 10 bases, leaving 14 bases between them. The CDR3 totals 14 residues. CDR1 SGHNT and CDR2 YYREEE come from the germline V gene (reference sequence). The CDR3 sequence: CASSLAKGVREQFF. The CDR3 DNA reads TGTGCCAGCAGCTTGGCCAAGGGGGTCCGAGAGCAGTTCTTC.

Written as DNA, the CDR3 is TGTGCCAGCAGGACAGGCCTTAATGAAAAACTGTTTTTT. Encoded protein: CASRTGLNEKLFF. The gene calls are TRBV27 and TRBJ1-4; maybe TRBD1 (6 bases). Trimming cost V 6 bases and J 4 bases, with 9 bases left between them. Germline CDR1 MNHEY, CDR2 SMNVEV (reference sequence). This CDR3 region has 13 residues.

The chain links TRBV9 to TRBJ2-1, with 7 nucleotides matching TRBD1. J was trimmed by 9 bases and V by 3 bases; bases with no gene match: 0. The germline gives CDR1 SGDLS, CDR2 YYNGEE. CDR3 length equals 11 residues. CDR3 nucleotides: TGTGCCAGCAGCGCAGGGGGTGAGCAGTTCTTC. Its translation is CASSAGGEQFF.

The chain recombines TRBV6-4 with TRBJ2-7; no clear D. CDR1 is MRHNA, CDR2 SNTAGT, per germline. Deletions cut 0 bases from V and 3 bases from J, with 6 bases between. This CDR3 spans 13 amino acids. The CDR3 is CASSDSKSYEQYF. The DNA of the CDR3 is TGTGCCAGCAGTGACTCGAAGAGCTACGAGCAGTACTTC.

In this sample, this clone turned up once. V gene TRBV27 combines with J gene TRBJ1-1, with D perhaps matching TRBD1 (6 bases). Deletions cut 2 bases from V and 6 bases from J, with 19 bases between. This CDR3 has 16 residues. The V gene's germline CDR1 is MNHEY and CDR2 SMNVEV (reference sequence). The CDR3: CASSLNPTTGSPEAFF. In nucleotides, the CDR3 is TGTGCCAGCAGTTTAAACCCCACGACAGGAAGCCCTGAAGCTTTCTTT.

This rearrangement joins TRBV7-2 to TRBJ1-5, with TRBD1 matching over 9 bases. Germline values: CDR1 SGHTA, CDR2 FQGNSA. V shed 5 bases and J 2 bases; nucleotides not matched to a gene: 4. The length of the CDR3 is 15 residues. The CDR3 bases are TGTGCCAGCAGCGAGACAGGGGGTCGCAATCAGCCCCAGCATTTT. This sequence encodes CASSETGGRNQPQHF.

Details on this clone: At the DNA level, this CDR3 is encoded by other sequences in the same sample as well. The rearrangement uses TRBV7-2 and TRBJ2-7; D is uncertain. This CDR3 is built from 11 residues. Germline CDR1 is SGHTA and CDR2 is FQGNSA. V gave up 5 bases and J gave up 0 bases, with 2 bases separating them. CDR3: CASSLSYEQYF. The CDR3 coding sequence is TGTGCCAGCAGCCTCTCCTACGAGCAGTACTTC.

The rearrangement uses TRBV15 and TRBJ2-1, with 8 positions matching TRBD1. Germline CDR1 is LNHNV and CDR2 is YYDKDF (reference sequence). The CDR3 loop spans 13 amino acids. V gave up 11 bases and J gave up 11 bases; unmatched junction bases: 14. The CDR3 coding sequence is TGTGCCTCATCCCGGGACAGGTTGGAGCAGCAGTTCTTC. The encoded protein is CASSRDRLEQQFF.

The V gene is TRBV10-3, the J gene TRBJ1-5; D is ambiguous. V dropped 2 bases and J dropped 5 bases, with 10 bases sitting between them. The CDR3 is 14 residues long. Germline V gene sequence: CDR1 ENHRY, CDR2 SYGVKD. CDR3 in DNA: TGTGCCATCAGTGAGGTTGGGCTGCATCAGCCCCAGCATTTT. Amino acid sequence: CAISEVGLHQPQHF.

This chain connects TRBV7-8 to TRBJ2-3; weak D call: TRBD2 (6 bases). The V end lost 3 bases, the J end lost 0 bases, and 16 bases lay between the germline ends. The germline V gene encodes CDR1 SGHVS and CDR2 FQNEAQ. CDR3 length equals 17 residues. CDR3 DNA sequence: TGTGCCAGCAGCTTCGCCGCTGGAGGGCAGAGCACAGATACGCAGTATTTT. Amino acids: CASSFAAGGQSTDTQYF.

This clone turned up a few times. The CDR3 DNA is TGCGCCAGCAGCCGGACAGCTGATGGCTACACCTTC. Translating gives CASSRTADGYTF. The chain links TRBV5-1 to TRBJ1-2; a possible D gene is TRBD1 (6 bases). There are 12 residues in the CDR3. In germline, CDR1 is SGHRS, CDR2 YFSETQ. Trimming left V 4 bases short and J 6 bases short, with 10 bases between.

Comment on this clone: Likely a read error: the CDR3 ends without its conserved phenylalanine or tryptophan. No DNA is shown, since the ends of the CDR3 on it are uncertain; the CDR3 is the one TCRdb lists. The chain couples TRBV9 to TRBJ2-3; the table names TRBD2, a call not compared with the DNA. Germline assignment: CDR1 SGDLS and CDR2 YYNGEE. The CDR3 comprises 18 residues, both ends counted. This CDR3 reads CASSVDLGLAGALTNPYS.

The chain recombines TRBV10-2 with TRBJ2-1, with TRBD2 matching over 11 bases. Germline V CDR1 and CDR2: WSHSY, SAAADI. Trimming took 5 bases from V and 7 from J; bases not matched to a gene: 7. The CDR3 covers 15 residues. The CDR3 loop is CASSNLAGGGNEQFF. CDR3 sequence (DNA): TGCGCCAGCAGTAATCTAGCGGGAGGAGGAAATGAGCAGTTCTTC.

The chain combines TRBV5-1 with TRBJ2-5; D may be TRBD1 (6 bases). The J call is uncertain, as TRBJ2-7 better fits the DNA end. The germline V gene encodes CDR1 SGHRS and CDR2 YFSETQ. The length of the CDR3 is 14 residues. The CDR3 sequence: CASSLWDNSYEQYF. DNA of the CDR3: TGCGCCAGCAGCCTTTGGGACAACTCCTACGAGCAGTACTTC.